These 10 T cell receptor beta chains share one sample of origin, sequenced in a study of blood T cell repertoires in COVID-19. Clones were sequenced by immunoSEQ multiplex PCR, and TCRdb holds only the in-frame ones, with some missing. The table shows some 400,000 clones, with around 87% occurring only once. The sample was PBMCs or T cells enriched from blood (not recorded which). These TCRs come from a man aged 25-45 years who had recovered from COVID-19.

This clone occurred a few times. The chain recombines TRBV7-9 with TRBJ1-1, with unresolved D. Germline loops: CDR1 SEHNR, CDR2 FQNEAQ (reference sequence). Trimming shortened V by 7 bases and J by 0 bases, and 9 bases separated the two germline ends. The CDR3 is 13 amino acids. CDR3 residues: CASNQDLNTEAFF. The CDR3 DNA sequence: TGTGCCAGCAATCAGGACTTGAACACTGAAGCTTTCTTT.

The chain has TRBV18 and TRBJ1-2; D possibly corresponds to TRBD1 (5 bases). Germline V gives CDR1 KGHSH, CDR2 LQKENI. V lost 6 bases, J lost 1 base, and 12 bases lay in between. The CDR3 is made up of 14 amino acids. Here the CDR3 DNA reads TGTGCCAGCTCGCTTCAGACAGATAACTATGGCTACACCTTC. Amino acid sequence: CASSLQTDNYGYTF.

This clone has a count of ten or more. The rearrangement uses TRBV9 and TRBJ2-2, with TRBD1 as a possible D gene (6 bases). V dropped 0 bases and J dropped 4 bases, with 13 bases sitting between them. This CDR3 comprises 16 residues. CDR1 is SGDLS, CDR2 YYNGEE, per germline. CDR3 coding DNA: TGTGCCAGCAGCGTAGTTGGGGGCCTCCCCACCGGGGAGCTGTTTTTT. As protein: CASSVVGGLPTGELFF.

CDR3 nucleotides: TGTGCCAGCAGCTTAGGGACAGGGCTACAAGAGACCCAGTACTTC. Translating it yields CASSLGTGLQETQYF. The chain employs TRBV5-8 and TRBJ2-5; 9 nucleotides match TRBD1. V lost 2 bases and J lost 2; bases outside the gene matches: 4. The germline V gene encodes CDR1 SGHTS and CDR2 YDEGEE. The CDR3 runs 15 residues.

This clone showed up just once. The chain uses TRBV7-2 and TRBJ2-5, with 11 positions matching TRBD2. The germline V gene encodes CDR1 SGHTA and CDR2 FQGNSA. With 5 bases clipped from V and 5 bases from J, the junction kept 7 bases outside the gene matches. There are 15 residues in the CDR3. The CDR3 DNA follows: TGTGCCAGCAGCCCCCTTTCTAGCGGGGGGGAGACCCAGTACTTC. It specifies CASSPLSSGGETQYF.

The V gene is TRBV19, the J gene TRBJ1-3; no clear D. CDR1 and CDR2 (germline): LNHDA, SQIVND (reference sequence). This CDR3 comprises 14 residues. V dropped 6 bases and J dropped 2 bases, with 11 bases sitting between them. CDR3 sequence (DNA): TGTGCCAGTAGCCTGGGAGAAACTGGAAACACCATATATTTT. It specifies CASSLGETGNTIYF. Full variable domain (outside the CDR3, taken from reference TRBV19 and TRBJ1-3): DGGITQSPKYLFRKEGQNVTLSCEQNLNHDAMYWYRQDPGQGLRLIYYSQIVNDFQKGDIAEGYSVSREKKESFPLTVTSAQKNPTAFYLCASSLGETGNTIYFGEGSWLTVV.

V gene TRBV6-5 combines with J gene TRBJ1-4, with 8 bases aligning to TRBD1. After removal of 0 bases from V and 7 bases from J, the junction contained 4 bases not matched to a gene. This CDR3 is 15 amino acids long. Per the germline V gene, CDR1 is MNHEY and CDR2 is SVGAGI. The DNA for the CDR3 is TGTGCCAGCAGTTACTCGGACAGGGTGGTTGAAAAACTGTTTTTT. Encoded protein: CASSYSDRVVEKLFF.

The rearrangement uses TRBV18 and TRBJ1-1; D is unclear. This CDR3 contains 14 residues. V was cut by 5 bases and J by 1 base, with 11 bases left in between. From germline, CDR1 is KGHSH and CDR2 LQKENI. The CDR3 DNA follows: TGTGCCAGCTCATCCTCAGCGCGGAACACTGAAGCTTTCTTT. It yields the protein CASSSSARNTEAFF.

The V call is TRBV6-5, the J call TRBJ2-1, with TRBD1 matching 7 bases. This CDR3 is built from 14 residues. Germline V gives CDR1 MNHEY, CDR2 SVGAGI. With V trimmed by 4 bases and J by 0 bases, 0 bases remained unmatched. The CDR3 DNA follows: TGTGCCAGCAGTTGGGACAGCTCCTACAATGAGCAGTTCTTC. Translating it yields CASSWDSSYNEQFF.

The chain couples TRBV27 to TRBJ2-1; 7 positions match TRBD2. This CDR3 has 16 amino acids. J lost 6 bases, V lost 1 base, and 9 bases had no gene match. CDR1 is MNHEY and CDR2 is SMNVEV in the germline V gene (reference sequence). CDR3 residues: CASSLLGMGGGNEQFF. CDR3 sequence (DNA): TGTGCCAGCAGTTTATTAGGTATGGGGGGGGGCAATGAGCAGTTCTTC.